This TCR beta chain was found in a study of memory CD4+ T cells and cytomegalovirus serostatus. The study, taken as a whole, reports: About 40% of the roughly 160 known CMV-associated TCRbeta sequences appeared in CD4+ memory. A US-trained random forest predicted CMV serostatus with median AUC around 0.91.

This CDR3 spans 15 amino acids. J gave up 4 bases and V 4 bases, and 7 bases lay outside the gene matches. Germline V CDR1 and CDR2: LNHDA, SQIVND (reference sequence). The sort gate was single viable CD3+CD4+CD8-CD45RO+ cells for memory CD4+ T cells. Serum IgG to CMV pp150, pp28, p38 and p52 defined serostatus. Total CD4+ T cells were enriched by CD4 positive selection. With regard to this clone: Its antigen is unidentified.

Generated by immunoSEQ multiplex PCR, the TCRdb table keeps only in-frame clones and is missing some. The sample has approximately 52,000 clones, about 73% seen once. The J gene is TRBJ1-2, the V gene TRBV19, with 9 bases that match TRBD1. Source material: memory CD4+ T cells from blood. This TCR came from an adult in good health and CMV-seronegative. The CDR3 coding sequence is TGTGCCAGTAGTACCTGGACAGGGGACGCCTATGGCTACACCTTC. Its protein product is CASSTWTGDAYGYTF.